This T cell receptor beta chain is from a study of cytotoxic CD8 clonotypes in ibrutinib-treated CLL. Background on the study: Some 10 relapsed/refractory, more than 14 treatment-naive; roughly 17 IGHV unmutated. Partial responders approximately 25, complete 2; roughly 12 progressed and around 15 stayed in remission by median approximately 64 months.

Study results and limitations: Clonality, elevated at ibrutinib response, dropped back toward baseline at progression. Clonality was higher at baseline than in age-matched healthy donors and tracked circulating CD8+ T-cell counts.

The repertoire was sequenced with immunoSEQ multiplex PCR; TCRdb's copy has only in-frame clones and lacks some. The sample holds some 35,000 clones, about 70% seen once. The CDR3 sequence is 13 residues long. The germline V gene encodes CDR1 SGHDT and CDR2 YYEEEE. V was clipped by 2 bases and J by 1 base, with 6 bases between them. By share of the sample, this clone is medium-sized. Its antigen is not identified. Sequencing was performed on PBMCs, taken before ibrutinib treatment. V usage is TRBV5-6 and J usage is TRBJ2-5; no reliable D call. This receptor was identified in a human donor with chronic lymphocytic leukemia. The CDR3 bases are TGTGCCAGCAGCTTCGGCAGCCAAGAGACCCAGTACTTC. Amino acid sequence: CASSFGSQETQYF.